This TCR beta chain is drawn from a study of radiation and T cells in renal cell carcinoma. Measured with immunoSEQ multiplex PCR; TCRdb has only the in-frame clones, and not every one. The sample has 65,000 or so clones; 70% to 80% are singletons. The CDR3 is 14 residues long. Germline V gene lookup returns CDR1 GTSNPN and CDR2 SVGIG (reference sequence). The germline V and J ends were trimmed by 1 base and 1 base, with 10 bases remaining between them. Time point defined: blood 4 weeks post-SBRT, at nephrectomy. Treatment noted: 15 Gy SBRT to primary tumor, nephrectomy 4 weeks later. Nephrectomy followed 15 Gy stereotactic body radiation by 4 weeks. Blood was sampled at baseline, 2 weeks and 4 weeks after SBRT. This renal cell carcinoma was of the clear cell type. Study outcomes and limitations: Pretreatment tumor biopsies were lacking, so baseline clonotypes are unknown.

This clone appeared a few times. Its antigen is undetermined. The chain carries TRBV30 and TRBJ1-1; D gene uncertain. The sequencing used blood, collected from a patient whose treatment included radiotherapy and nephrectomy. The clonotype was recovered from a man in his 60s with renal cell carcinoma. CDR3: CAWSALDRNTEAFF. The DNA of the CDR3 is TGTGCCTGGAGTGCGTTGGACCGGAACACTGAAGCTTTCTTT.